Sequencing of this T cell receptor beta chain was carried out in a study of blood T cell repertoires in COVID-19. In the study overall: Researchers got acute and convalescent COVID-19 samples from the United States, Italy and Spain. PBMCs, B-cell-depleted T cells, or T cells provided the cDNA or gDNA that made up the material.

This clone has a handful of counts. Per the original data handling: From reference gene primer amplification, estimates of nucleated cell counts were derived. Method: immunoSEQ multiplex PCR; TCRdb's copy keeps in-frame clones and lacks some. The D gene and trimming were derived from the DNA, and the V and J assignments and clone size from that table. This repertoire shows some 170,000 clones, 65% to 85% found once; its top ten account for roughly 9%. CDR3 length: 16 residues. V gave up 4 bases and J gave up 8 bases, with 24 bases separating them. Per the germline V gene, CDR1 is SGDLS and CDR2 is YYNGEE.

This chain uses TRBV9 with TRBJ1-2; maybe TRBD1 (5 bases). The TCR comes from a woman aged 80 or over with active or convalescent COVID-19. Sequenced material: peripheral blood. CDR3: CASSPQRGGQGEGYTF. The CDR3 DNA reads TGTGCCAGCAGCCCTCAGCGGGGAGGGCAGGGTGAAGGCTACACCTTC.